This T cell receptor beta chain was sequenced during a study of blood T cell repertoires in COVID-19. Overall study context: From the United States, Italy and Spain came samples of acute and convalescent COVID-19. Sample material is recorded as cDNA or gDNA derived from T cells, B-cell-depleted T cells, or PBMCs.

The J segment lost 3 bases and the V segment lost 3 bases, leaving 4 bases of the junction unmatched. This CDR3 spans 15 amino acids. Germline V gene data show CDR1 as MDHEN and CDR2 as SYDVKM. This table comes from immunoSEQ multiplex PCR, and its TCRdb copy is limited to in-frame clones, with some not included. The sample contains under 120,000 clones, 69% of which appear only once. Specimen: peripheral blood. This chain connects TRBV28 to TRBJ2-7; 11 bases match TRBD2. The sequence derives from a man aged 80 or over with acute or convalescent COVID-19. Written as DNA, the CDR3 is TGTGCCAGCAGTTTGGACACTAGCGGGAGCTACGAGCAGTACTTC. It yields the protein CASSLDTSGSYEQYF. Variable domain in full (rest from reference TRBV28 and TRBJ2-7): DVKVTQSSRYLVKRTGEKVFLECVQDMDHENMFWYRQDPGLGLRLIYFSYDVKMKEKGDIPEGYSVSREKKERFSLILESASTNQTSMYLCASSLDTSGSYEQYFGPGTRLTVT.